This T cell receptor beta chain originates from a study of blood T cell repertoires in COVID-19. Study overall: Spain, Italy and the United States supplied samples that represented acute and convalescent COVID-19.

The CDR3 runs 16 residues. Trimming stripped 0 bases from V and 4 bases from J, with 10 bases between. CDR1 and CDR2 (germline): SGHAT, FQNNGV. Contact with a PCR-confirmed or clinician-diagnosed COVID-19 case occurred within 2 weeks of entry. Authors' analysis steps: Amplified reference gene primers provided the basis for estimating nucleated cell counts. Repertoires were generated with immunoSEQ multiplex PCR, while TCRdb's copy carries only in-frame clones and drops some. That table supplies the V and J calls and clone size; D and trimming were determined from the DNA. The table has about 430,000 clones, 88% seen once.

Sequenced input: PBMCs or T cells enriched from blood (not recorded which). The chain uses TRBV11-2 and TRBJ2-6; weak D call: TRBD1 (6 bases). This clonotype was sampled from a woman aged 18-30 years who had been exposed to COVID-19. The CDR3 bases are TGTGCCAGCAGCTTAGAACAGGGTTCGGGGGCCAACGTCCTGACTTTC. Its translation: CASSLEQGSGANVLTF.